The T cell receptor (beta chain) under discussion was sequenced for a study of T cell responses to AZD1222 COVID-19 vaccine. The protocol was immunoSEQ multiplex PCR, while the TCRdb copy is restricted to in-frame clones and leaves out a portion. The sample has approximately 110,000 clones, roughly 84% seen once. V was shortened by 4 bases and J by 3 bases, with 2 bases between the two germline ends. In germline, CDR1 is MNHEY, CDR2 SMNVEV (reference sequence). This CDR3 is 11 amino acids long. Sequenced here: peripheral blood, sampled on day 0 of AZD1222 vaccination. V and J are TRBV27 and TRBJ2-3, with D hard to call. The receptor was derived from an adult in good health. CDR3 region: CASSSTDTQYF. The CDR3 region has the DNA TGTGCCAGCAGTTCAACAGATACGCAGTATTTT.